The clone carrying this T cell receptor (beta chain) came up many times. The antigen is unknown. The data derive from a study of CD8+CD57+ T cells in acquired aplastic anemia. Study background: Healthy CD8+ samples averaged around 12 million reads.

TCR beta VDJ and CDR3 were profiled, and genomic DNA was the template. Via MiXCR, TCRdb re-called the reads, giving one row per CDR3 protein. The data show about 110,000 distinct CDR3 sequences, less than 65% seen once. Findings of the study overall: Patients and controls shared some 30 CD8+ CDR3 sequences, highly expressed in patients.

Per germline, CDR1 MNHEY and CDR2 SVGEGT. V was trimmed by 8 bases and J by 5 bases, leaving 12 bases between them. The CDR3 sequence is 12 residues long. Sequencing was carried out using sorted CD4+, CD8+, or CD8+CD57+ T cells (not recorded which) from PBMCs. The TCR sequence derives from a human donor in good health, serving as a control. This rearrangement joins TRBV6-2 or TRBV6-3 to TRBJ1-2, with D maybe TRBD1 (5 bases). CDR3 coding DNA: TGTGCCAGCGGGGACCTGGGGTATGGCTACACCTTC. This sequence encodes CASGDLGYGYTF.